This T cell receptor beta chain was sequenced for a study of early T cells in non-severe SARS-CoV-2 infection. Trimming removed 3 bases from V and 5 bases from J, with 16 bases in between. In germline, CDR1 is SGHTA, CDR2 FQGNSA. This CDR3 is 15 amino acids long. TCRdb analysed the 5' RACE reads with MiXCR anew, one entry per CDR3 protein. The sample gives about 77,000 distinct CDR3 sequences, 9% to 15% of which show up once; roughly a sixth is in the top ten. The TCR was taken from an adult who was a healthcare worker with PCR-confirmed SARS-CoV-2 infection or an uninfected control (not recorded which). The donor label of this sample is uncertain. The material sequenced was whole blood, taken at baseline. This chain joins TRBV7-2 and TRBJ2-5; no firm D call. The CDR3: CASSFSPSKEETQYF. CDR3 coding DNA: TGTGCCAGCAGCTTCTCGCCCAGCAAAGAGGAGACCCAGTACTTC. Variable domain in full (rest from reference TRBV7-2 and TRBJ2-5): GAGVSQSPSNKVTEKGKDVELRCDPISGHTALYWYRQSLGQGLEFLIYFQGNSAPDKSGLPSDRFSAERTGGSVSTLTIQRTQQEDSAVYLCASSFSPSKEETQYFGPGTRLLVL.